The clone carrying this T cell receptor beta chain was picked up a small number of times. Its antigen is still unknown. A read error may produce the germline difference seen at one junction end. This sample was included in a study of tumor-infiltrating lymphocytes in primary liver carcinoma. For the study at large: Patients were both men and women, whose ages ran from 30 to 69 years. Whole-study findings and limits: Blood's top-250-clone fraction was significantly lower than that of tumors (p = 0.039).

From unsorted bulk tissue weighing about 18-30 mg, DNA and RNA were co-extracted. Treatment-naive at the time, the patients had chronic HBV infection. Total RNA amounting to 500 ng was the source from which TCR beta cDNA was made with a constant-region primer. Slightly modified ARM-PCR with three nested multiplex PCR rounds yielded TCR beta libraries. With TRBV1-TRBV30 forward primers and a C-beta reverse primer, the first two PCR rounds were run for roughly 9 cycles each. TCRdb recomputed calls from the multiplex PCR reads with MiXCR, one row per CDR3 protein. The table has 110,000 or so distinct CDR3 sequences, about four fifths seen once. CDR3 size: 16 residues. CDR1 is SQVTM and CDR2 is ANQGSEA in the germline V gene.

The TCR sequence derives from a man aged 40-49 years with primary liver carcinoma and hepatitis B virus infection. Specimen: liver tumor tissue from sampling region 3. Subset meaning: tumor region T3, left-lateral pole. The chain joins TRBV29-1 to TRBJ2-7, with TRBD1 identical over 7 bases. CDR3: CSVDRSGTVGSYKQYF. In nucleotides, the CDR3 is TGCAGCGTCGACCGGTCGGGGACAGTAGGAAGCTACAAGCAGTACTTT.